This T cell receptor (beta chain) was observed in a study of T cells after yellow fever vaccination. Looking at the study overall: With SMART-Seq v4 Ultra Low Input, the fractions containing low cell numbers were prepared.

TCR cDNA, made by 5'RACE template switching, carried an added universal primer site and UMIs. One entry per CDR3 protein, called by TCRdb with MiXCR from the 5' RACE reads. The repertoire consists of around 330,000 distinct CDR3 sequences, with approximately 3.9% occurring once and the leading ten covering 20% to 25%. Points on this clonotype: What it binds is not known.

Whole-study results and caveats: A large majority of primary-vaccination clones showed up again after the booster (about 97% CD4, around 88% CD8). Weaker, the secondary response had a peak occurring faster, on day 5 versus 15.

V lost 5 bases and J lost 6; bases outside the gene matches: 5. Germline loops: CDR1 SGHTA, CDR2 FQGNSA. The CDR3 loop spans 15 amino acids. This receptor was taken from a man aged 18 to 30 who received the YFV17D yellow fever vaccine. The specimen was PBMCs, collected on the day of the yellow fever booster vaccination. The chain joins TRBV7-2 to TRBJ2-1, with 12 bases fitting TRBD2. This CDR3 is CASSRASGGANEQFF. CDR3 in DNA: TGTGCCAGCAGCCGTGCTAGCGGGGGGGCCAATGAGCAGTTCTTC.